This T cell receptor (beta chain) was profiled in a study of identical twins. Study-level findings and limits: In cord blood, abundant beta clonotypes had fewer insertions; memory showed no trend. Sharing of beta out-of-frame sequences by twins showed a weaker excess.

Template switching (which added a universal primer site) was used, and cDNA carried unique molecular identifiers. TCRdb reprocessed the 5' RACE reads via MiXCR and lists one record per CDR3 protein. Among about 690,000 distinct CDR3 sequences listed, around 6% were seen once. This clonotype has a count of ten or more. Its matching antigen is unknown. This TCR came from a man between 18 and 29 years old in good health. The sequencing input was naive T cells sorted from blood.

The CDR3 sequence is CASSSVTGGAGNEQFF. The CDR3 region has the DNA TGCGCCAGCAGCTCGGTTACAGGGGGCGCGGGCAATGAGCAGTTCTTC. The gene calls are TRBV5-1 and TRBJ2-1, with TRBD1 identical over 9 bases. With V trimmed by 3 bases and J by 6 bases, 10 bases remained unmatched. Germline V gives CDR1 SGHRS, CDR2 YFSETQ. This CDR3 is built from 16 residues.